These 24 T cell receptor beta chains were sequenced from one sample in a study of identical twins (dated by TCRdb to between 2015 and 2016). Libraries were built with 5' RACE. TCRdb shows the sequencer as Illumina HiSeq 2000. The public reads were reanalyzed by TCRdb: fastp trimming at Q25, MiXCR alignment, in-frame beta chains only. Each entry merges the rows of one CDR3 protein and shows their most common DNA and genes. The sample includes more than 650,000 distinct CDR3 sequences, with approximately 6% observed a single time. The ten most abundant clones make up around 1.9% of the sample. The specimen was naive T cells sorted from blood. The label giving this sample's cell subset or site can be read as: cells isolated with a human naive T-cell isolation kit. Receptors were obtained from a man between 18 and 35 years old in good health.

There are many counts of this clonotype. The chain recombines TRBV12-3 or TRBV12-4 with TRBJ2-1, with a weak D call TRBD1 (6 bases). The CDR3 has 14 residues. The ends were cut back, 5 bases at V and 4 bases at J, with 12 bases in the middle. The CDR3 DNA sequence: TGTGCCAGCAGTCCCCGGGACACTTACAATGAGCAGTTCTTC. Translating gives CASSPRDTYNEQFF.

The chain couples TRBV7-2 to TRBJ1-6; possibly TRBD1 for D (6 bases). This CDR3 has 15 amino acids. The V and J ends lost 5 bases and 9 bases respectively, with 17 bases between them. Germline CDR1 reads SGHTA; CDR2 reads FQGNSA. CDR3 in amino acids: CASSPFQEGVSPLHF. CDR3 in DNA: TGTGCCAGCAGCCCCTTCCAAGAGGGGGTTTCACCCCTCCACTTT.

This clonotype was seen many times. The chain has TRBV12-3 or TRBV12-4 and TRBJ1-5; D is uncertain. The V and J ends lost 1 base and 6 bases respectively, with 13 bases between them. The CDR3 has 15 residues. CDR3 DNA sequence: TGTGCCAGCAGTTTAGGCCCCGCAGTGCGTCAGCCCCAGCATTTT. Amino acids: CASSLGPAVRQPQHF.

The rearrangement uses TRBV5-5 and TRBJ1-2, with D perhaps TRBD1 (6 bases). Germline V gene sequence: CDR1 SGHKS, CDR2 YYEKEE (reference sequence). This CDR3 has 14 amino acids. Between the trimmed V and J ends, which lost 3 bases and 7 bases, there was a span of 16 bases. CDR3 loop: CASSSYRESRGYTF. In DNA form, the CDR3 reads TGTGCCAGCAGCTCATACAGGGAATCTCGTGGCTACACCTTC.

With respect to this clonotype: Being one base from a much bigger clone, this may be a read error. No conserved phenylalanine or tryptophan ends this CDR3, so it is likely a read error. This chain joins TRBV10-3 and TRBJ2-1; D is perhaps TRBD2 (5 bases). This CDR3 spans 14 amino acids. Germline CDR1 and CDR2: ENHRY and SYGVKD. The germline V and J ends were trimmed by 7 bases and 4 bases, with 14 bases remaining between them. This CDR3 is CAITPGTTYNEQFC. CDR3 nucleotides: TGTGCCATCACCCCGGGAACCACGTACAATGAGCAGTTCTGC.

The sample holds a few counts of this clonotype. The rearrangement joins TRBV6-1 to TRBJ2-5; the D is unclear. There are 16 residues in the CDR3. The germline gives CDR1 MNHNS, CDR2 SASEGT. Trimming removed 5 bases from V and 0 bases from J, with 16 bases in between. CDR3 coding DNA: TGTGCCAGCAGTACGGATCTCGTTTCGTACCAAGAGACCCAGTACTTC. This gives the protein CASSTDLVSYQETQYF.

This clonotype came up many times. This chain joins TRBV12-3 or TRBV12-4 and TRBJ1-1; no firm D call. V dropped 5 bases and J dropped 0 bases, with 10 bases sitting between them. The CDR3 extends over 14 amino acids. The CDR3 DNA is TGTGCCAGCAGTCTTCAGGACGTGAACACTGAAGCTTTCTTT. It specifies CASSLQDVNTEAFF.

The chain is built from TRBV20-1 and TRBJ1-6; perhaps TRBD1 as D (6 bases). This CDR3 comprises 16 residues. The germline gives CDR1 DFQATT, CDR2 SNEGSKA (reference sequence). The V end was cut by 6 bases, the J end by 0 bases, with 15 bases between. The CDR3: CSAPVQGPSYNSPLHF. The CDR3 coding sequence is TGCAGTGCACCGGTACAGGGACCCTCCTATAATTCACCCCTCCACTTT.

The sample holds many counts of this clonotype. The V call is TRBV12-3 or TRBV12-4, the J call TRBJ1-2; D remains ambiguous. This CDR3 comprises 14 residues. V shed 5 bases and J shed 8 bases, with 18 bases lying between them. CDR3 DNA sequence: TGTGCCAGCAGTCCTCGGAAGGGCTGGCAAGGCTACACCTTC. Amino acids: CASSPRKGWQGYTF.

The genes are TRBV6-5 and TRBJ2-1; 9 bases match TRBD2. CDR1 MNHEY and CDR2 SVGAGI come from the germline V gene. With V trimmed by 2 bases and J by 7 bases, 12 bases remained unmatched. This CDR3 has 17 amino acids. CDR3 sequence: CASSYPVSGTSNNEQFF. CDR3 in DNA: TGTGCCAGCAGTTACCCCGTCTCCGGGACTAGCAATAATGAGCAGTTCTTC.

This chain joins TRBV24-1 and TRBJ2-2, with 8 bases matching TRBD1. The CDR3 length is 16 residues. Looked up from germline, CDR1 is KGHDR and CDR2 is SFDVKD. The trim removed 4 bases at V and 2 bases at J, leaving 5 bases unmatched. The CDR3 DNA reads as TGTGCCACCAGTGACCGGACAGGGTTTAACACCGGGGAGCTGTTTTTT. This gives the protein CATSDRTGFNTGELFF.

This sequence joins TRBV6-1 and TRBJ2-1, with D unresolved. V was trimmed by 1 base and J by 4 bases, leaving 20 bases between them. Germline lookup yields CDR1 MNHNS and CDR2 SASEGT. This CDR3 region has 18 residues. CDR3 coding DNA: TGTGCCAGCAGTGAAGATGTCGTGGCGCGGATGACTTACAATGAGCAGTTCTTC. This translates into CASSEDVVARMTYNEQFF.

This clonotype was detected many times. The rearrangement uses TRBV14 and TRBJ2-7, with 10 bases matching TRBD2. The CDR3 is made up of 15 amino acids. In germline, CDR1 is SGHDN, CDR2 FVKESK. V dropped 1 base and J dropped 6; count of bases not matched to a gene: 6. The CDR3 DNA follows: TGTGCCAGCAGCCAAGCTCTAGCGGGAGTTATCGAGCAGTACTTC. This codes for CASSQALAGVIEQYF.

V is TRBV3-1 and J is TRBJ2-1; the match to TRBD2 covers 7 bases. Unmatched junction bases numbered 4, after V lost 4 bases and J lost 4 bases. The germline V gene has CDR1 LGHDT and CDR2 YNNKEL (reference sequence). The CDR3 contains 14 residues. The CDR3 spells CASSPSGFYNEQFF. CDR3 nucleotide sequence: TGTGCCAGCAGCCCTAGCGGTTTTTACAATGAGCAGTTCTTC.

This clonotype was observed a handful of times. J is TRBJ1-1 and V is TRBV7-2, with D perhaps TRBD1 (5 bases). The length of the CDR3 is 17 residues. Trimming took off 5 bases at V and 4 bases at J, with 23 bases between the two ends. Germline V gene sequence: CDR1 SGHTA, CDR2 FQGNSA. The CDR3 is CASSELAGGWGSTEAFF. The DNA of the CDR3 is TGTGCCAGCAGCGAGTTAGCGGGCGGTTGGGGCAGCACTGAAGCTTTCTTT.

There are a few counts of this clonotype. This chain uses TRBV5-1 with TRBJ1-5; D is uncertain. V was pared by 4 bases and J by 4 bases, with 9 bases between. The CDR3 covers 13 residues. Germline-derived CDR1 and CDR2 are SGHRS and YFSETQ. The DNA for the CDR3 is TGCGCCAGCAGCGCAACAGAAAATCAGCCCCAGCATTTT. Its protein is CASSATENQPQHF.

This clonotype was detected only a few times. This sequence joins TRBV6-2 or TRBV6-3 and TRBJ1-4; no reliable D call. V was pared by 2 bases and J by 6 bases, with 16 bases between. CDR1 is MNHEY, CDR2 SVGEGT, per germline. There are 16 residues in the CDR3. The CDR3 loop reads CASSYGIRTYYEKLFF. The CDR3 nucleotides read TGTGCCAGCAGTTACGGAATTCGGACTTACTATGAAAAACTGTTTTTT.

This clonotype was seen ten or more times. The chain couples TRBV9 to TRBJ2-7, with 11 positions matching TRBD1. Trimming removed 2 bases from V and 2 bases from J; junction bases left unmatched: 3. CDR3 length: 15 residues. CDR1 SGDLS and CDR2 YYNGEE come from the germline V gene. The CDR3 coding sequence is TGTGCCAGCAGCGTCTCGGGACAGGGGGCCTACGAGCAGTACTTC. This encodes CASSVSGQGAYEQYF. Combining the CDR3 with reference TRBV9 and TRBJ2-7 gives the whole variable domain DSGVTQTPKHLITATGQRVTLRCSPRSGDLSVYWYQQSLDQGLQFLIQYYNGEERAKGNILERFSAQQFPDLHSELNLSSLELGDSALYFCASSVSGQGAYEQYFGPGTRLTVT.

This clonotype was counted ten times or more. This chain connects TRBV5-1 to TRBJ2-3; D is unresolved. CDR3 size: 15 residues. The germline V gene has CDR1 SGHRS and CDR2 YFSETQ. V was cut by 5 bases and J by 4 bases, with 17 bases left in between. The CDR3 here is CASSTTPARPDTQYF. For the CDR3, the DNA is TGCGCCAGCAGTACCACCCCCGCCCGCCCAGATACGCAGTATTTT.

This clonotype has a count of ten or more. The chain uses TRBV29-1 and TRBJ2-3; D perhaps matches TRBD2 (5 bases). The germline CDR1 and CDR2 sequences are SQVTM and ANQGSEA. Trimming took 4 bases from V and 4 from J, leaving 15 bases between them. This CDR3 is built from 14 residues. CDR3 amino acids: CSVVGLVEADTQYF. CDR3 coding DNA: TGCAGCGTTGTCGGGCTAGTGGAGGCAGATACGCAGTATTTT.

CDR3 sequence reads: CASSQGRDSRSEAFF. CDR3 nucleotides: TGTGCCAGCAGTCAGGGCCGGGACAGCAGATCTGAAGCTTTCTTT. The V call is TRBV12-3 or TRBV12-4, the J call TRBJ1-1; TRBD1 aligns across 7 bases. The V segment lost 5 bases and the J segment 6 bases; nucleotides outside the gene matches: 12. The CDR3 is made up of 15 amino acids.

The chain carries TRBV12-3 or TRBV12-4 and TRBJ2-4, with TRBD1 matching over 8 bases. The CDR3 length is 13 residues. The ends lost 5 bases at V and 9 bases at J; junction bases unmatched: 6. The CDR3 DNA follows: TGTGCCAGCAGTCCGGGACAGGAAAGCATTCAGTACTTC. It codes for CASSPGQESIQYF.

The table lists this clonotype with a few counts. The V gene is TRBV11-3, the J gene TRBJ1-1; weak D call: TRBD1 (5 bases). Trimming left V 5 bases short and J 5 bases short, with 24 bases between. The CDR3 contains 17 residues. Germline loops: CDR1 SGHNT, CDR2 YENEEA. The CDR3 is CASSIHPGKDTQTEAFF. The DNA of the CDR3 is TGTGCCAGCAGCATCCACCCGGGGAAGGACACCCAGACTGAAGCTTTCTTT.

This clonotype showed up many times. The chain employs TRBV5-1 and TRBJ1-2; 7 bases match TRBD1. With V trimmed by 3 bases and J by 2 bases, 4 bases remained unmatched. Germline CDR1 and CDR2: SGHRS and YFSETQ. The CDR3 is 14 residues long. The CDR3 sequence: CASSSPGQNYGYTF. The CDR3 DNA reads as TGCGCCAGCAGCTCGCCGGGACAGAACTATGGCTACACCTTC.